This T cell receptor (beta chain) was profiled in a study of human T cells and chemical hapten exposure (dated by TCRdb to the early 2020s). Looking at the study overall: Libraries were combined into a pool for sequencing, and differences in TCR yield between samples came mainly from small differences in library volumes within the pool. In alopecia patients, the study followed how the peripheral blood TCR repertoire changed in vivo over primary and secondary sensitization to diphenylcyclopropenone (DPC), a hapten. Overall study outcomes, separate from this receptor: DPC sensitization did not change the number of TCRs with a frequency above 1 in 1000, and there was no evidence of changes in global repertoire structure. After repeated subsampling, the strength of the expansion versus patch-test correlation and the threshold at which it became significant changed.

Total RNA was isolated from unfractionated whole blood collected in Tempus Blood RNA tubes. Four or five healthy volunteers acted as controls for TCR sequencing and had blood drawn at day 0, 2 weeks and 6 weeks. Reading the germline V gene (reference sequence) gives CDR1 MNHEY and CDR2 SMNVEV. At the junction V is shortened by 6 bases and J by 1 base; bases outside the gene matches: 8. The cysteine opens and the phenylalanine closes a CDR3 of 16 amino acids. The DNA shown is the 48-base CDR3, in frame from base 1. Library preparation attached unique molecular identifiers to individual cDNA molecules for quantitative, reproducible TCR counting. Both TCR alpha and TCR beta chains were sequenced from each blood RNA sample. In the paper's pipeline: A median of around 100,000 TCRs per sample was observed, with a range of about 23,224 to 700,000. The Decombinator software suite was used to annotate the V, J and CDR3 of the TCR reads. To make PS versus PT1 abundance plots, every sample was subsampled to the same number of TCRs (28,000). Expanded TCRs were defined as absent before sensitization and observed at least eight times at the 2-week time point. Using fastp trimming at Q25 and MiXCR clonotype assembly, TCRdb reanalyzed the public sequencing data and kept in-frame beta chains. Identical CDR3 protein sequences are pooled into one entry, listed with their most common genes and DNA. The V and J calls follow TCRdb's processing rather than the paper's. The sample table contains more than 100,000 distinct CDR3 sequences; only one count was recorded for over 6.5% of them. The ten largest clones take up about 1.4% of the sample.

This clonotype was detected a few times. The clone's antigen remains unknown. It has no much larger one-base neighbor in the sample; base qualities were not kept. Sequencing used whole blood. The chain employs TRBV27 and TRBJ2-1; 8 junctional bases match TRBD2. The receptor was isolated from a human donor in good health. Some clones in this sample may be carry-over from other donors' samples. Donor details come from another sample of the same person, matched by shared clones. The nucleotide sequence reads TGTGCCAGCAGCTGGCGAAGCGGGAGTTCCTACAATGAGCAGTTCTTC. Translated, this gives CASSWRSGSSYNEQFF.